Listed below are T cell receptor beta chains from one sample, sequenced in a study of identical twins. Via MiXCR, TCRdb re-called the 5' RACE reads, giving one row per CDR3 protein. The data hold approximately 1.8 million distinct CDR3 sequences, with around a third observed a single time. Material: cord blood. The receptors were sampled from a newborn girl in good health. CDR3s include the opening cysteine and the closing phenylalanine or tryptophan. Fields, in order: V gene, J gene, CDR3 protein.

TRBV6-2/TRBV6-3,.,CASRKERVGETQYF
TRBV9,TRBJ1-1,CASNPGQQGTEAFF
TRBV5-6,TRBJ1-6,CASSGRVSSYNSPLHF
TRBV2,TRBJ2-7,CASGKGDYEQYF
TRBV6-6,TRBJ2-7,CASSYGVAYEQYF
TRBV10-3,TRBJ1-2,CAISESQGSYGYTF
TRBV5-1,TRBJ1-1,CASSRQGDDTEAFF
TRBV9,TRBJ2-7,CASSVEGGNSYEQYF
TRBV20-1,TRBJ1-1,CSAQQGSENTEAFF
TRBV3-1,TRBJ2-1,CASSQDLRRGYNEQFF
TRBV28,TRBJ2-5,CASSWAYVQETQYF
TRBV14,TRBJ1-5,CASSLDRDNQPQHF
TRBV20-1,TRBJ1-1,CSARQGRITEAFF
TRBV6-1,TRBJ1-4,CASSVSWTVNEKLFF
TRBV24-1,TRBJ1-5,CATSVRVSNQPQHF
TRBV19,TRBJ2-1,CASSIGLSANEQFF
TRBV6-2/TRBV6-3,TRBJ2-1,CASSYPILEQFF
TRBV7-8,TRBJ1-2,CASSLLQNYGYTF
TRBV6-1,TRBJ1-1,CASSDPGRWFTEAFF
TRBV4-2,TRBJ2-3,CASSHGLAGTTDTQYF
TRBV14,TRBJ1-2,CASGVRGVGYGYTF
TRBV20-1,TRBJ2-7,CSARDSEKRETYEQYF
TRBV27,TRBJ2-2,CASSLSASRGAQGGELFF
TRBV7-9,TRBJ1-1,CASSYRTPSGTEAFF
TRBV6-1,TRBJ2-5,CASSESWGKTQYF
TRBV5-6,TRBJ2-4,CASSQRGLIGIQYF
TRBV10-3,TRBJ2-1,CAISESSQMGYNKQFF
TRBV19,TRBJ2-3,CASSADRGHTDTQYF
TRBV29-1,TRBJ1-2,CSVEDGRDSNYGYTF
TRBV5-5,TRBJ2-7,CASSLQPQGTYEQYF
TRBV6-5,TRBJ1-2,CAVRQGSYGYTF
TRBV6-5,TRBJ2-7,CASKRGAVAYEQYF
TRBV5-6,TRBJ2-1,CASSVRDRDNEQFF
TRBV20-1,TRBJ1-1,CSAKGGGWNTEAFF
TRBV18,TRBJ2-3,CASSRTTGADTQYF
TRBV5-1,TRBJ1-1,CASSLEWRRDTEAFF
TRBV27,TRBJ2-5,CASSSLRPGTSGQETQYF
TRBV6-7,TRBJ2-6,CASRTPGTSGSSGANVLTF
TRBV25-1,TRBJ1-4,CASSAYGQDLNEKLFF
TRBV29-1,TRBJ1-2,CSVYEGLGYGYTF
TRBV20-1,TRBJ2-1,CSARDQTSGEYNEQFF
TRBV9,.,CASSAEGTGRYEQYF
TRBV28,TRBJ2-1,CASRRALSYNEQFF
TRBV7-9,TRBJ2-7,CASGKASYEQYF
TRBV5-5,TRBJ2-1,CASSLASGTSGYNEQFF
TRBV21-1,TRBJ1-5,CASPSYVLYSNQPQHF
TRBV5-4,TRBJ2-3,CASSLNPGGPDTQYF
TRBV6-5,TRBJ1-2,CASSCSRGQGSGYTF
TRBV19,TRBJ1-5,CACTTLTADQPQHF
TRBV3-1,TRBJ2-1,CASSQFGTSGAYNEQFF
TRBV11-2,TRBJ2-3,CASSLDGQGFGDTQYF
TRBV19,TRBJ1-5,CASSMKTTGLGIQPQHF
TRBV20-1,TRBJ2-7,CSARGGGGGEYEQYF
TRBV7-8,TRBJ2-1,CASSPKGEDGYNEQFF
TRBV6-5,TRBJ1-4,CAGPRGGPREKLFF
TRBV4-2,TRBJ1-2,CASSQGRQGVYGYTF
TRBV29-1,TRBJ2-1,CSVASGVSYNEQFF
TRBV3-1,TRBJ2-3,CASALADYTDTQYF
TRBV5-5,TRBJ2-7,CASSLTGGNPIRIYEQYF
TRBV14,TRBJ2-7,CASSQDEGGLAGASYNEQYF